Here is one T cell receptor (beta chain) with its context. What it binds is not known. One base away lies a much larger clone, so this may be a sequencing read error. These data come from a study of T cells in Graves' hyperthyroidism and ophthalmopathy. Study-level findings and limits: In blood, most of the thyroid clonotypes expanded above 0.001 were also present.

CDR3 length equals 13 residues. The germline V gene has CDR1 SGHAT and CDR2 FQNNGV. What was amplified from RNA transcripts were TCR beta CDR3 regions. The primer set for the first-round RT-PCR of the TCR CDR3 was HTBI. TCRdb passed the multiplex PCR reads through MiXCR, listing each CDR3 protein once. The sample holds roughly 250,000 distinct CDR3 sequences; roughly 14% are singletons and the top ten take 13%. Diagnoses used clinical symptoms, serum thyroxine and TRAb, thyroid ultrasound and orbital computed tomography. Sequenced sample: blood. V usage is TRBV11-2 and J usage is TRBJ2-7; maybe TRBD1 (5 bases). The receptor's source is a middle-aged woman with Graves' hyperthyroidism that later progressed to Graves' ophthalmopathy. The CDR3 DNA follows: TGTGCCAGCAGCGAGACAGTCTCCTACGAGCGGTACTTC. This sequence encodes CASSETVSYERYF.